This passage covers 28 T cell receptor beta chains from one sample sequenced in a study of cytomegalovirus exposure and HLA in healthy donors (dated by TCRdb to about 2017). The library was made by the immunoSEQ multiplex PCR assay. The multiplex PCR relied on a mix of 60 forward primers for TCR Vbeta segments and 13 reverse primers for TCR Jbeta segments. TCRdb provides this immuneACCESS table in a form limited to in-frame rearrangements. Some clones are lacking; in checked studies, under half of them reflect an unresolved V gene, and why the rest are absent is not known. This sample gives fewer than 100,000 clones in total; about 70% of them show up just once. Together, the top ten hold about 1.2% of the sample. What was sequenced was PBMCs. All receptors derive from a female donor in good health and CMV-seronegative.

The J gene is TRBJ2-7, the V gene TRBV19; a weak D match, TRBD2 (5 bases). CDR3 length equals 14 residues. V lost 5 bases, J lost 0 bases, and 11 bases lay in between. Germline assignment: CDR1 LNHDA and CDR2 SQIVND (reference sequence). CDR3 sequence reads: CASSPMGSSYEQYF. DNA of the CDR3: TGTGCCAGTAGTCCCATGGGGAGCTCCTACGAGCAGTACTTC.

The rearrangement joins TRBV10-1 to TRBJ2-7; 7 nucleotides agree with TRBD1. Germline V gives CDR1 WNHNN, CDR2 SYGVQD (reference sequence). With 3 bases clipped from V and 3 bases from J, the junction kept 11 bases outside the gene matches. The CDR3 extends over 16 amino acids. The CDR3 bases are TGCGCCAGCAGTGAAGGGGGCGCGCTTGGCGGCTACGAGCAGTACTTC. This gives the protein CASSEGGALGGYEQYF.

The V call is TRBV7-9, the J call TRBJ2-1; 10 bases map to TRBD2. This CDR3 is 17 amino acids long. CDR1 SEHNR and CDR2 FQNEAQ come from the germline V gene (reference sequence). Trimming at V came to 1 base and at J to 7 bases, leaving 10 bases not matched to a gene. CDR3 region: CASSLGKIAGGPNEQFF. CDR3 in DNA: TGTGCCAGCAGCTTAGGGAAAATAGCGGGGGGCCCAAATGAGCAGTTCTTC.

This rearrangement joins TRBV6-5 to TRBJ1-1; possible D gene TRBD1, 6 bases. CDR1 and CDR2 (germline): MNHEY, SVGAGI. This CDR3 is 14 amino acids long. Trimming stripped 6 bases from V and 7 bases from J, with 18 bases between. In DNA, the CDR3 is TGTGCCAGCAGCCCCCCTTGGGGGCTACGTGAAGCTTTCTTT. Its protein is CASSPPWGLREAFF.

The CDR3, as DNA: TGTGCCAGTACCCCGTACAGCATGAACACTGAAGCTTTCTTT. Translated, it gives CASTPYSMNTEAFF. This chain connects TRBV19 to TRBJ1-1; no firm D call. Germline loops: CDR1 LNHDA, CDR2 SQIVND (reference sequence). This CDR3 has 14 residues. V dropped 7 bases and J dropped 0 bases, with 12 bases sitting between them.

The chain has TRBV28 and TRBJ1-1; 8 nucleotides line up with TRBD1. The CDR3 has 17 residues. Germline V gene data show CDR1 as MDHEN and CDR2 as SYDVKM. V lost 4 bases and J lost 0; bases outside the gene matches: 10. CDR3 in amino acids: CASSSGTGDEMNTEAFF. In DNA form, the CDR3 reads TGTGCCAGCAGTTCTGGGACAGGAGACGAGATGAACACTGAAGCTTTCTTT.

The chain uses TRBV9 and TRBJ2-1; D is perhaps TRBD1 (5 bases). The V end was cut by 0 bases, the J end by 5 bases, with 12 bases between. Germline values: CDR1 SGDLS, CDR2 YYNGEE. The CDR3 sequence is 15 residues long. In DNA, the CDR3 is TGTGCCAGCAGCGTAGGACCCAGGGCCGACAATGAGCAGTTCTTC. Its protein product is CASSVGPRADNEQFF.

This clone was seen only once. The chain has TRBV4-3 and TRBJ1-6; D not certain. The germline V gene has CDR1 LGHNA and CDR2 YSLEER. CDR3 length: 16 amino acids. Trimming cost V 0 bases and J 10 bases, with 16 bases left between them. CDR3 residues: CASSQEHGSGVSPLHF. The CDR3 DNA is TGCGCCAGCAGCCAAGAACACGGGTCGGGAGTATCACCCCTCCACTTT.

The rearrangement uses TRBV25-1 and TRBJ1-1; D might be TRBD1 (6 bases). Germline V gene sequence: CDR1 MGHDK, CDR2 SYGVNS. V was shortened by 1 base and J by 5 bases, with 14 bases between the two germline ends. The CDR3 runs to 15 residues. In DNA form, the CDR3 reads TGTGCCAGCAGTGAATCCCAGGGGCTTGGTACTGAAGCTTTCTTT. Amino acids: CASSESQGLGTEAFF.

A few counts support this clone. CDR3 in amino acids: CASGLAGDTQYF. CDR3 in DNA: TGTGCTAGTGGTTTGGCAGGAGATACGCAGTATTTT. The chain carries TRBV12-5 and TRBJ2-3; D is unresolved. The CDR3 sequence is 12 residues long. The V gene lost 1 base and the J gene lost 5 bases, with 4 bases spanning the gap. Germline V CDR1 and CDR2: LGHNT, FRNRAP. The full variable domain, with the rest looked up from reference TRBV12-5 and TRBJ2-3, is DARVTQTPRHKVTEMGQEVTMRCQPILGHNTVFWYRQTMMQGLELLAYFRNRAPLDDSGMPKDRFSAEMPDATLATLKIQPSEPRDSAVYFCASGLAGDTQYFGPGTRLTVL.

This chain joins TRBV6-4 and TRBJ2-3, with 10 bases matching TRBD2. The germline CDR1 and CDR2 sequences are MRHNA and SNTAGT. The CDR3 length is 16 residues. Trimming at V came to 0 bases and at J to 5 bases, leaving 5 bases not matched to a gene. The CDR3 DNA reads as TGTGCCAGCAGTGACTCGAGCGGGGGGGCCGGAGATACGCAGTATTTT. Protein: CASSDSSGGAGDTQYF.

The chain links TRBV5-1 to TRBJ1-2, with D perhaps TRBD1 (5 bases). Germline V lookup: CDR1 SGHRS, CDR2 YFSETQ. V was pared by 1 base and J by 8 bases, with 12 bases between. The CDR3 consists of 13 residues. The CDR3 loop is CASSLHQGSGYTF. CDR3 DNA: TGCGCCAGCAGCTTGCACCAGGGATCGGGCTACACCTTC.

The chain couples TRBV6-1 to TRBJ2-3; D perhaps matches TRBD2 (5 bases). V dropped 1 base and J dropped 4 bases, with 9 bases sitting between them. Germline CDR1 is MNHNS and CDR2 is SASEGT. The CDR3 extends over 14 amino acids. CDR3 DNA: TGTGCCAGCAGTGAAGTTACTAGTGCAGATACGCAGTATTTT. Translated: CASSEVTSADTQYF.

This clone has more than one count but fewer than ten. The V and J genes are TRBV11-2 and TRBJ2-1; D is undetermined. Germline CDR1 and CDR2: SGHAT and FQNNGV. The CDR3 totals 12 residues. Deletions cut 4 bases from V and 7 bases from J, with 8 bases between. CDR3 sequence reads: CASSSIRNEQFF. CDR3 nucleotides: TGTGCCAGCAGCTCCATCCGGAATGAGCAGTTCTTC. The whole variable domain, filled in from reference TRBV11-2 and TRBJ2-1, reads EAGVAQSPRYKIIEKRQSVAFWCNPISGHATLYWYQQILGQGPKLLIQFQNNGVVDDSQLPKDRFSAERLKGVDSTLKIQPAKLEDSAVYLCASSSIRNEQFFGPGTRLTVL.

The CDR3 coding sequence is TGCGCCAGCAGCCAAGAAGCCGGACAGGCCTATGGCTACACCTTC. Translating it yields CASSQEAGQAYGYTF. This rearrangement joins TRBV4-3 to TRBJ1-2; 7 nucleotides align to TRBD1. Trimming at V came to 0 bases and at J to 4 bases, leaving 5 bases not matched to a gene. Per the germline V gene, CDR1 is LGHNA and CDR2 is YSLEER. The CDR3 runs 15 residues.

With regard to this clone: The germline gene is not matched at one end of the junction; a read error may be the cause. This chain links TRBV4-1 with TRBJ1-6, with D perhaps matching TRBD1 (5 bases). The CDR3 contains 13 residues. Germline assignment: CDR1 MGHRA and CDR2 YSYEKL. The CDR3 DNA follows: TGCGCCAGCACGGAGGGACGGAATTCGCCCCTCCACTTT. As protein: CASTEGRNSPLHF.

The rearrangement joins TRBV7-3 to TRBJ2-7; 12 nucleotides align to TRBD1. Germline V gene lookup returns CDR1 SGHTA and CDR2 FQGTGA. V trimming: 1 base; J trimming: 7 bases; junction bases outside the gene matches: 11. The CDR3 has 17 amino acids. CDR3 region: CASSLNGMGQGAGEQYF. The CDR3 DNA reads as TGTGCCAGCAGCTTAAACGGGATGGGACAGGGGGCGGGAGAGCAGTACTTC.

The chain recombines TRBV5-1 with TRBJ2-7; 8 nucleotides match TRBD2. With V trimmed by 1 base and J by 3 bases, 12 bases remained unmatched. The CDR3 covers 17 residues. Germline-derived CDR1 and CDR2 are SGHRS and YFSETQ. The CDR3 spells CASSLRGGGLLFYEQYF. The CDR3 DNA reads TGCGCCAGCAGCTTGCGGGGGGGAGGCCTCCTTTTCTACGAGCAGTACTTC.

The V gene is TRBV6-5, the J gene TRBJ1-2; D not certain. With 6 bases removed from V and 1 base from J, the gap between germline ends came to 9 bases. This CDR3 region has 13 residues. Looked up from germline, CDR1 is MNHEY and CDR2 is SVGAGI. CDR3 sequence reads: CASREQYNYGYTF. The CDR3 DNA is TGTGCCAGCAGGGAACAGTATAACTATGGCTACACCTTC.

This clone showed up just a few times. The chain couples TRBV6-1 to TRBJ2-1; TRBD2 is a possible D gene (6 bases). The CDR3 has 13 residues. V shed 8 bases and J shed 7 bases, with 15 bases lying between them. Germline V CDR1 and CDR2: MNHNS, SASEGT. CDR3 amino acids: CASRPTSINEQFF. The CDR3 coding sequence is TGTGCCAGCCGACCAACTAGCATTAATGAGCAGTTCTTC.

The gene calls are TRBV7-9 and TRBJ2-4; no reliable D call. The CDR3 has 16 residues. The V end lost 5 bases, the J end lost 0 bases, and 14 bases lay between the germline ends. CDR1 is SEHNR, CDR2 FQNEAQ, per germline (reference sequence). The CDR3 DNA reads TGTGCCAGCAGCCCCTCCCCCATTAGAGCCAAAAACATTCAGTACTTC. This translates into CASSPSPIRAKNIQYF.

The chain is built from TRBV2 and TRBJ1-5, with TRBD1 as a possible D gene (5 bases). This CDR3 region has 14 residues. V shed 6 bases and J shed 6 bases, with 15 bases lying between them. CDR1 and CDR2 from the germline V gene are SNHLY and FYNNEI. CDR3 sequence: CASRGGVGSQPQHF. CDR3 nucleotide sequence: TGTGCCAGCAGGGGGGGTGTGGGGAGTCAGCCCCAGCATTTT. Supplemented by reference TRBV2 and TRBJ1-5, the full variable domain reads EPEVTQTPSHQVTQMGQEVILRCVPISNHLYFYWYRQILGQKVEFLVSFYNNEISEKSEIFDDQFSVERPDGSNFTLKIRSTKLEDSAMYFCASRGGVGSQPQHFGDGTRLSIL.

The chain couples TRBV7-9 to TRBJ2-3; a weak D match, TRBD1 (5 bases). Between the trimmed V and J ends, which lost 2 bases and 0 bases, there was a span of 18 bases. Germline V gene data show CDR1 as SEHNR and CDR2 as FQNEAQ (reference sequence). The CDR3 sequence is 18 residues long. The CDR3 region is CASSLSPWTTSSTDTQYF. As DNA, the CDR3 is TGTGCCAGCAGCTTATCCCCGTGGACAACTTCTAGCACAGATACGCAGTATTTT.

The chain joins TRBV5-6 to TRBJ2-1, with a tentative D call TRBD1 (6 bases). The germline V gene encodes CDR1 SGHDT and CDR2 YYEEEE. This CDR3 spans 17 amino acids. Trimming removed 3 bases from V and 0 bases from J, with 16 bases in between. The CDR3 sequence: CASSSTGTLTSYNEQFF. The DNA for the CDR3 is TGTGCCAGCAGCTCCACAGGGACATTGACCTCCTACAATGAGCAGTTCTTC.

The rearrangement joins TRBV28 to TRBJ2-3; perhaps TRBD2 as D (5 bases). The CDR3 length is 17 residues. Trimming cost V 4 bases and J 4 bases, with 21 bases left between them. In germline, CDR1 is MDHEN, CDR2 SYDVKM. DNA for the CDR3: TGTGCCAGCAGTTCCCCTTATAGCGTTCCTGTTCCAGATACGCAGTATTTT. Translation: CASSSPYSVPVPDTQYF.

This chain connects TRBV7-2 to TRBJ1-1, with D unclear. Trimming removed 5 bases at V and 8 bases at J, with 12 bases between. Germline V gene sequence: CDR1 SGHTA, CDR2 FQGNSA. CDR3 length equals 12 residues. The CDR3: CASSPRAGEAFF. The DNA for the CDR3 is TGTGCCAGCAGCCCCCGGGCGGGGGAAGCTTTCTTT.

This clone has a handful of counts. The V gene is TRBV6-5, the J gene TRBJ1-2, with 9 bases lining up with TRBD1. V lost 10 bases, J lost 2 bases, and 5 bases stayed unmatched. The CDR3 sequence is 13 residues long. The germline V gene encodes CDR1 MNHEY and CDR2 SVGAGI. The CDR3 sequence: CATEGQGNYGYTF. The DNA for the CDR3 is TGTGCCACCGAGGGACAGGGCAACTATGGCTACACCTTC.

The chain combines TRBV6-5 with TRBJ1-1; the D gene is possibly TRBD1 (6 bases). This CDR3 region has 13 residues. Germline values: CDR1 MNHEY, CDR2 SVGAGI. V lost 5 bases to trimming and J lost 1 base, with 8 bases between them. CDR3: CASSQTGNTEAFF. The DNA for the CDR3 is TGTGCCAGCAGTCAGACAGGGAACACTGAAGCTTTCTTT.